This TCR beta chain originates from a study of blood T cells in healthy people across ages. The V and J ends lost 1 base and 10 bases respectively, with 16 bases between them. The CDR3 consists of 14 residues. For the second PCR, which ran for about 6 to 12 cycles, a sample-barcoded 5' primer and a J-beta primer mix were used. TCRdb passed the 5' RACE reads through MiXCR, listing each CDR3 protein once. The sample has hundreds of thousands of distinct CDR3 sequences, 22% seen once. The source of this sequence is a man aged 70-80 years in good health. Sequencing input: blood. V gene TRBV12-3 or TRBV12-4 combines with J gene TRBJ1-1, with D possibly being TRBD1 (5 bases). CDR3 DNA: TGTGCCAGCAGTTTAGGTTCAGGGAGGTTTGTAGCTTTCTTT. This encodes CASSLGSGRFVAFF.